This TCR beta chain was observed in a study of OX40 agonist ivuxolimab in advanced cancers. Profiled with immunoSEQ multiplex PCR; TCRdb holds only in-frame clones, not every one. The sample contains around 95,000 clones, around 93% of which appear only once. The V gene's germline CDR1 is SNHLY and CDR2 FYNNEI. The germline V and J ends were trimmed by 6 bases and 4 bases, with 9 bases remaining between them. CDR3 length equals 13 residues. The sample consisted of CD4+ or CD8+ T cells sorted from blood, taken in a trial of the OX40 agonist ivuxolimab. The rearrangement joins TRBV2 to TRBJ2-2; D not certain. The TCR comes from an adult with an advanced solid tumor such as melanoma, head and neck, liver or kidney cancer. CDR3 nucleotide sequence: TGTGCCAGCAGCGTCAAAATCACCGGGGAGCTGTTTTTT. It specifies CASSVKITGELFF.